Following are 6 T cell receptor beta chains from one sample sequenced in a study of cytomegalovirus exposure and HLA in healthy donors. Libraries were prepared by immunoSEQ multiplex PCR; TCRdb keeps only in-frame clonotypes and omits some of them. The table has over 150,000 clones, approximately 86% seen once. Sequences were obtained from PBMCs. These receptors were collected from a woman younger than 30 in good health and CMV-seronegative.

The CDR3 sequence is CASRLGQGPNYGYTF. The CDR3 DNA reads TGTGCCAGTAGACTAGGACAGGGCCCTAACTATGGCTACACCTTC. The rearrangement joins TRBV19 to TRBJ1-2; the match to TRBD1 covers 8 bases. V gave up 6 bases and J gave up 0 bases; unmatched junction bases: 6. Germline lookup yields CDR1 LNHDA and CDR2 SQIVND (reference sequence). The CDR3 is 15 amino acids.

The rearrangement joins TRBV9 to TRBJ2-7; 8 bases match TRBD2. The V gene end was trimmed by 4 bases and the J gene end by 6 bases; junction bases not matched to a gene: 21. Germline CDR1 is SGDLS and CDR2 is YYNGEE. The CDR3 spans 18 residues. CDR3 amino acids: CASSLRGAGEIPLREQYF. CDR3 coding DNA: TGTGCCAGCAGCCTGAGAGGAGCGGGAGAGATACCCTTACGCGAGCAGTACTTC.

The CDR3 coding sequence is TGTGCCAGCATCCTCATAAGCGGGGGCTCCTACGAGCAGTACTTC. Amino acid sequence: CASILISGGSYEQYF. The gene calls are TRBV7-2 and TRBJ2-7, with 8 bases identical to TRBD2. The CDR3 loop spans 15 amino acids. Trimming at V came to 7 bases and at J to 0 bases, leaving 8 bases not matched to a gene. The V gene's germline CDR1 is SGHTA and CDR2 FQGNSA.

This clone was seen just once. This rearrangement joins TRBV27 to TRBJ1-2, with 7 bases aligning to TRBD1. The V and J ends lost 5 bases and 4 bases, in that order; junction bases with no gene match: 10. This CDR3 spans 15 amino acids. CDR1 MNHEY and CDR2 SMNVEV come from the germline V gene (reference sequence). This chain's CDR3 is CASSRVWGQSYGYTF. DNA for the CDR3: TGTGCCAGCAGTCGCGTTTGGGGACAGAGCTATGGCTACACCTTC.

The table lists this clone with a few counts. The chain is built from TRBV18 and TRBJ1-2; 7 bases are shared with TRBD1. Germline loops: CDR1 KGHSH, CDR2 LQKENI. CDR3 length: 16 amino acids. Trimming at V came to 5 bases and at J to 8 bases, leaving 17 bases not matched to a gene. CDR3 region: CASSYGTDQNTGGYTF. The CDR3 DNA reads TGTGCCAGCTCATACGGGACAGACCAGAACACAGGGGGCTACACCTTC.

V and J are TRBV2 and TRBJ2-2; a possible D gene is TRBD1 (6 bases). The V gene lost 7 bases and the J gene lost 0 bases, with 9 bases spanning the gap. CDR3 length equals 14 residues. Germline loops: CDR1 SNHLY, CDR2 FYNNEI. The CDR3 is CASMGTSNTGELFF. The CDR3 coding sequence is TGTGCCAGCATGGGGACATCGAACACCGGGGAGCTGTTTTTT.